The source of this TCR beta chain is a study of technical replicates of blood from several donors. Produced via immunoSEQ multiplex PCR; TCRdb's table is partial and in-frame only. The table includes some 58,000 clones, less than 95% detected once. V shed 3 bases and J 5 bases; nucleotides not matched to a gene: 13. The germline V gene encodes CDR1 WNHNN and CDR2 SYGVQD (reference sequence). This CDR3 region has 17 residues. The V and J genes are TRBV10-1 and TRBJ2-7; 10 positions match TRBD2. What was sequenced was T cells isolated from PBMCs. This clonotype originated in a human donor in good health. The CDR3 nucleotides are TGCGCCAGCAGTGACCCAAGGGACCCAAGCGGGAGGGACGAGCAGTACTTC. This gives the protein CASSDPRDPSGRDEQYF.